This is a list of T cell receptor beta chains from one sample in a study of T cells in Graves' hyperthyroidism and ophthalmopathy. TCRdb reanalysed the multiplex PCR reads using MiXCR and keeps one entry per CDR3 protein. Seen here are roughly 840,000 distinct CDR3 sequences, around 38% observed once, and the top ten hold 8% to 9%. The sequenced sample was blood. These receptors were obtained from a man aged 18 to 35 with Graves' hyperthyroidism. CDR3s include the opening cysteine and the closing phenylalanine or tryptophan. A D gene is named only where the DNA matches it firmly. Clone size, where shown, is once, few, many, or a class for clones that have expanded.

D,J,size,V,DNA,CDR3
NA,TRBJ1-1,NA,TRBV15,TGTGCCAGCAGCCCGACAGTCCCGAGCACTGAAGCTTTCTTT,CASSPTVPSTEAFF
NA,TRBJ2-7,few,TRBV7-9,TGTGCCAGCGGCAAGGAGGTCTACGAGCAGTACTTC,CASGKEVYEQYF
TRBD2,TRBJ2-7,NA,TRBV11-1,TGTGCCAGCAGCTTACCCCTTAGCGGGAACGGACTGTACGAGCAGTACTTC,CASSLPLSGNGLYEQYF
TRBD1,TRBJ2-2,few,TRBV29-1,TGCAGCGTTGGGGACAGGGCCGGGGAGCTGTTTTTT,CSVGDRAGELFF
NA,TRBJ2-6,many,TRBV29-1,TGCAGCGTTGGAGCACCTAGCTCTGGGGCCAACGTCCTGACTTTC,CSVGAPSSGANVLTF
NA,TRBJ2-7,few,TRBV5-6,TGTGCCAGCAGTTTCCGCCCAACCTACGAGCAGTACTTC,CASSFRPTYEQYF
NA,TRBJ2-3,NA,TRBV29-1,TGCAGCGTTGTGTCCTCCGATACGCAGTATTTT,CSVVSSDTQYF
TRBD1,TRBJ1-2,many,TRBV29-1,TGCAGCGTCGCCGGGGACAGGGTGGTTGGCTACACCTTC,CSVAGDRVVGYTF
TRBD1,TRBJ1-3,NA,TRBV4-3,TGCGCCAGCAGCCAAGGGACAGGGGCTGGAAACACCATATATTTT,CASSQGTGAGNTIYF
NA,TRBJ1-1,few,TRBV6-6,TGTGCCAGCAGTTACTCTTTGGAGTCTGGTGAAGCTTTCTTT,CASSYSLESGEAFF
TRBD2,TRBJ2-7,few,TRBV9,TGTGCCAGCAGCCGGACTAGCGGTGTCGGCGAGCAGTACTTC,CASSRTSGVGEQYF